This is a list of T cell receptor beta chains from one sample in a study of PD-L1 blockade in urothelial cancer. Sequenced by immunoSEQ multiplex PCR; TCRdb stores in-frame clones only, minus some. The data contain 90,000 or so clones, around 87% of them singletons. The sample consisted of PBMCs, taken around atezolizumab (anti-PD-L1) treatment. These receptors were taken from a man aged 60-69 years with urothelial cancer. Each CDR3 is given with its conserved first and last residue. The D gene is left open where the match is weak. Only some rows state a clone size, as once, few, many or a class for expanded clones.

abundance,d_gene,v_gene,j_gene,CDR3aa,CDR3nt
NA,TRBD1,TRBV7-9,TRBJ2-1,CASSLRGDRGEQFF,TGTGCCAGCAGCTTGAGGGGGGACAGGGGCGAGCAGTTCTTC
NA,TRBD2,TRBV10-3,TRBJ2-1,CATQTSGSSHEQFF,TGTGCCACCCAGACTAGCGGGAGTTCCCATGAGCAGTTCTTC
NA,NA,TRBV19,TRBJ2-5,CASSIAGSEETQYF,TGTGCCAGTAGTATAGCCGGGTCTGAAGAGACCCAGTACTTC
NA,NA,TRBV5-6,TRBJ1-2,CASSLVANYGYTF,TGTGCCAGCAGCTTGGTAGCGAACTATGGCTACACCTTC
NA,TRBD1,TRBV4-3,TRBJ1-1,CASSQAAGGGDTEAFF,TGCGCCAGCAGCCAAGCGGCAGGGGGTGGTGACACTGAAGCTTTCTTT
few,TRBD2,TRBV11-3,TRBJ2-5,CASSLTSGGETQYF,TGTGCCAGCAGCTTAACTAGCGGGGGAGAGACCCAGTACTTC
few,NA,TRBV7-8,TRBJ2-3,CASSSWGGADTQYF,TGTGCCAGCAGCTCATGGGGGGGGGCGGATACGCAGTATTTT
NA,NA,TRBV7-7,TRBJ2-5,CASSSRETQYF,TGTGCCAGCAGCTCGAGGGAGACCCAGTACTTC
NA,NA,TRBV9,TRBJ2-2,CASSVGGTPNGELFF,TGTGCCAGCAGCGTAGGGGGGACACCGAACGGGGAGCTGTTTTTT
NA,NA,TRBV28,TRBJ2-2,CASSTPGQPLTGELFF,TGTGCCAGCAGTACCCCAGGACAGCCGCTCACCGGGGAGCTGTTTTTT
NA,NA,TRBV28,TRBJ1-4,CASSFREKLFF,TGTGCCAGCAGTTTCCGGGAAAAACTGTTTTTT
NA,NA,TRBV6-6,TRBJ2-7,CASNGGGGLEQYF,TGTGCCAGCAACGGCGGAGGGGGCCTCGAGCAGTACTTC
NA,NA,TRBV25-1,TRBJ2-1,CASSGQGAGGYNEQFF,TGTGCCAGCAGTGGGCAAGGGGCAGGAGGGTACAATGAGCAGTTCTTC
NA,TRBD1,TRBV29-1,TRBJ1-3,CSVVQGRSGNTIYF,TGCAGCGTGGTACAGGGGAGGTCTGGAAACACCATATATTTT
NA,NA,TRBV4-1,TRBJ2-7,CASSQRLFSYEQYF,TGCGCCAGCAGCCAACGACTATTCTCCTACGAGCAGTACTTC
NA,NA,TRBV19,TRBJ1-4,CASSPGQSENEKLFF,TGTGCCAGTAGTCCCGGACAGTCCGAAAATGAAAAACTGTTTTTT
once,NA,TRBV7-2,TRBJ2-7,CASSLAGGGAAYEQYF,TGTGCCAGCAGCTTAGCGGGCGGAGGGGCGGCCTACGAGCAGTACTTC
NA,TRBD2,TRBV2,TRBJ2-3,CASILAGGTDTQYF,TGTGCCAGCATCCTGGCGGGAGGCACAGATACGCAGTATTTT
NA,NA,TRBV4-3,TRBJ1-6,CASSQAAAYNSPLHF,TGCGCCAGCAGCCAAGCGGCGGCTTATAATTCACCCCTCCACTTT
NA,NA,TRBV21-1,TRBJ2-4,CASSSRQGRLAKNIQYF,TGTGCCAGCAGCTCCCGACAGGGGCGACTAGCCAAAAACATTCAGTACTTC
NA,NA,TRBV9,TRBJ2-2,CASSVEVSGNTGELFF,TGTGCCAGCAGCGTAGAGGTCAGCGGGAACACCGGGGAGCTGTTTTTT
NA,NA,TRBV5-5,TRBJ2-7,CASSLAYQYEQYF,TGTGCCAGCAGCTTGGCATACCAGTACGAGCAGTACTTC
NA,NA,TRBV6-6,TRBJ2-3,CASSARVSTDTQYF,TGTGCCAGCAGTGCCAGGGTGAGCACAGATACGCAGTATTTT
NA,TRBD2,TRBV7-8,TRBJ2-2,CASSPTGLAADTGELFF,TGTGCCAGCAGCCCAACCGGACTAGCGGCCGATACCGGGGAGCTGTTTTTT
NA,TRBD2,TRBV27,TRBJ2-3,CASSSTLLAGPTDTQYF,TGTGCCAGCAGCTCAACCCTACTAGCGGGGCCCACAGATACGCAGTATTTT
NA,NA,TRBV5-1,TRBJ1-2,CASSLTPSEKGYTF,TGCGCCAGCAGCCTAACTCCATCGGAGAAGGGCTACACCTTC